Listed below are T cell receptor beta chains from one sample, sequenced in a study of T cell changes during pregnancy in multiple sclerosis. The repertoire was sequenced with immunoSEQ multiplex PCR; TCRdb's copy has only in-frame clones and lacks some. The sample lists about 59,000 clones; approximately 93% were seen once. The sample here was CD8+ T cells from peripheral blood mononuclear cells, taken in the third trimester of pregnancy. These receptors originate from a female donor with multiple sclerosis, enrolled in a pregnancy study. Each CDR3 is given with its conserved first and last residue. A D gene is named only where the DNA matches it firmly. Size is stated for part of the rows, as once, few or many counts, or as a class when the clone is expanded.

d_call	j_call	v_call	clone_size	cdr3_aa	cdr3_nt
TRBD1	TRBJ1-1	TRBV7-8	-	CASSLSRGRSEAFF	TGTGCCAGCAGCTTATCCAGGGGGCGTTCTGAAGCTTTCTTT
-	TRBJ1-1	TRBV4-1	-	CASSQMGRSTAEAFF	TGCGCCAGCAGCCAAATGGGCCGTTCTACCGCTGAAGCTTTCTTT
-	TRBJ2-7	TRBV30	-	CAWSPQGFNRYEQYF	TGTGCCTGGAGTCCCCAGGGGTTTAATCGCTACGAGCAGTACTTC
-	TRBJ2-7	TRBV7-8	-	CASSLGSPRGYEQYF	TGTGCCAGCAGCTTAGGGTCTCCCCGGGGGTACGAGCAGTACTTC
TRBD2	TRBJ2-5	TRBV28	-	CASSFVSSGLAGVWQETQYF	TGTGCCAGCAGTTTCGTCTCAAGTGGGCTAGCGGGAGTTTGGCAAGAGACCCAGTACTTC
-	TRBJ1-1	TRBV29-1	-	CSGRDMNTEAFF	TGCAGCGGGAGGGATATGAACACTGAAGCTTTCTTT
-	TRBJ2-5	TRBV5-8	-	CASSSLIELGGETQYF	TGTGCCAGCAGCTCCCTTATAGAGTTGGGCGGGGAGACCCAGTACTTC
-	TRBJ2-7	TRBV19	-	CASSGSYEQYF	TGTGCCAGTTCCGGGAGCTACGAGCAGTACTTC
TRBD1	TRBJ2-2	TRBV5-8	-	CASSIRDRGFPNTGELFF	TGTGCCAGCAGCATCCGGGACAGGGGGTTCCCGAACACCGGGGAGCTGTTTTTT
TRBD2	TRBJ2-7	TRBV27	-	CASSSGLEPEQYF	TGTGCCAGCAGTTCGGGACTAGAACCCGAGCAGTACTTC
TRBD2	TRBJ2-1	TRBV4-1	-	CASSQGLASGFGGEQFF	TGCGCCAGCAGCCAAGGCTTGGCTAGCGGGTTTGGGGGTGAGCAGTTCTTC
-	TRBJ2-6	TRBV19	once	CASSTTASGANVLTF	TGTGCCAGTAGTACGACAGCCTCTGGGGCCAACGTCCTGACTTTC
-	TRBJ2-3	TRBV7-9	-	CASSSTGLLSTDTQYF	TGTGCCAGCAGTTCCACAGGTCTCCTTAGCACAGATACGCAGTATTTT
TRBD1	TRBJ1-4	TRBV9	-	CASSTGQAEEKLFF	TGTGCCAGCAGCACGGGACAGGCGGAGGAAAAACTGTTTTTT
-	TRBJ2-7	TRBV7-6	-	CASSLVDSYEQYF	TGTGCCAGCAGCTTAGTAGACAGCTACGAGCAGTACTTC
-	TRBJ2-7	TRBV5-1	-	CASSLSQGVGGEQYF	TGCGCCAGCAGCTTATCACAGGGTGTTGGCGGCGAGCAGTACTTC
TRBD2	TRBJ2-5	TRBV7-2	-	CASSLSMGLAGEETQYF	TGTGCCAGCAGCTTGTCAATGGGACTAGCGGGAGAAGAGACCCAGTACTTC
-	TRBJ2-2	TRBV5-1	-	CASSFAGASTGELFF	TGCGCCAGCAGCTTCGCGGGGGCAAGCACCGGGGAGCTGTTTTTT
-	TRBJ2-6	TRBV18	-	CASSPDFSGANVLTF	TGTGCCAGCTCACCGGACTTCTCTGGGGCCAACGTCCTGACTTTC
-	TRBJ1-1	TRBV27	-	CASSLSRQLEAFF	TGTGCCAGCAGTTTATCGAGGCAGCTGGAAGCTTTCTTT
-	TRBJ1-1	TRBV18	-	CASLPWQNTEAFF	TGTGCCAGCCTCCCGTGGCAGAACACTGAAGCTTTCTTT
-	TRBJ1-4	TRBV5-5	-	CASSLGLGEREQKLFF	TGTGCCAGCAGCTTGGGCCTCGGGGAGAGGGAACAAAAACTGTTTTTT
-	TRBJ2-3	TRBV6-4	-	CATSDSGTDTQYF	TGTGCCACCTCGGACAGTGGCACAGATACGCAGTATTTT
TRBD2	TRBJ2-3	TRBV2	-	CASSWRENTDTQYF	TGTGCCAGCAGTTGGCGGGAGAACACAGATACGCAGTATTTT
-	TRBJ2-7	TRBV30	-	CAWSRLADEQYF	TGTGCCTGGAGCCGTCTAGCCGACGAGCAGTACTTC
TRBD1	TRBJ1-4	TRBV5-1	-	CASSVATGAGEKLFF	TGCGCCAGCAGCGTAGCGACAGGGGCGGGTGAAAAACTGTTTTTT
TRBD1	TRBJ2-3	TRBV25-1	-	CASRTGVGDTQYF	TGTGCCAGCAGAACAGGGGTCGGAGATACGCAGTATTTT
TRBD2	TRBJ2-1	TRBV6-1	-	CASSEPASGYNEQFF	TGTGCCAGCAGTGAACCGGCTAGCGGTTACAATGAGCAGTTCTTC
TRBD2	TRBJ2-1	TRBV7-9	-	CASSPSGSTPGEQFF	TGTGCCAGCAGCCCTAGCGGGAGTACGCCAGGGGAGCAGTTCTTC
-	TRBJ1-2	TRBV9	once	CASSDRTGYTF	TGTGCCAGCAGCGACAGGACGGGCTACACCTTC
-	TRBJ2-5	TRBV2	-	CASTSWGLKETQYF	TGTGCCAGCACCTCCTGGGGGCTTAAAGAGACCCAGTACTTC
-	TRBJ2-7	TRBV4-1	-	CASSHLQDYEQYF	TGCGCCAGCAGCCACCTCCAGGACTACGAGCAGTACTTC
TRBD1	TRBJ1-1	TRBV29-1	-	CSGRTGEGTEAFF	TGCAGCGGACGGACAGGCGAAGGGACTGAAGCTTTCTTT
-	TRBJ1-2	TRBV9	-	CASSGLYGYTF	TGTGCCAGCAGCGGACTCTATGGCTACACCTTC
TRBD2	TRBJ2-1	TRBV18	once	CASSLAGPGPDEQFF	TGTGCCAGCTCCCTAGCGGGACCTGGTCCCGATGAGCAGTTCTTC
TRBD1	TRBJ2-2	TRBV10-1	few	CASSPGQSAGELFF	TGCGCCAGCAGCCCGGGACAGTCCGCCGGGGAGCTGTTTTTT
-	TRBJ2-5	TRBV6-5	-	CASSYDEGETQYF	TGTGCCAGCAGTTACGATGAGGGCGAGACCCAGTACTTC
TRBD2	TRBJ2-7	TRBV11-2	-	CASSLGLAAYEQYF	TGTGCCAGCAGCTTAGGACTAGCGGCGTACGAGCAGTACTTC
-	TRBJ2-5	TRBV6-6	-	CASSSWDTQETQYF	TGTGCCAGCAGCTCCTGGGACACCCAAGAGACCCAGTACTTC
TRBD1	TRBJ2-7	TRBV28	-	CASSPTTGGGEQYF	TGTGCCAGCAGCCCCACGACAGGGGGCGGCGAGCAGTACTTC
-	TRBJ2-1	TRBV9	once	CASSVQGGESSYNEQFF	TGTGCCAGCAGCGTCCAGGGGGGCGAGAGCTCCTACAATGAGCAGTTCTTC
TRBD2	TRBJ2-5	TRBV19	-	CASSPQEREETQYF	TGTGCCAGTAGTCCCCAAGAGCGGGAGGAGACCCAGTACTTC
TRBD1	TRBJ1-5	TRBV28	-	CASSPRQGSNQPQHF	TGTGCCAGCAGTCCCAGACAGGGTAGCAATCAGCCCCAGCATTTT
TRBD2	TRBJ2-1	TRBV13	-	CASSLVTPRTSGRAWGNEQFF	TGTGCCAGCAGCCTAGTCACACCCCGGACTAGCGGGAGGGCCTGGGGCAATGAGCAGTTCTTC
-	TRBJ2-1	TRBV27	-	CASSFSTGSEQFF	TGTGCCAGCAGTTTCTCTACAGGCAGTGAGCAGTTCTTC
-	TRBJ1-1	TRBV27	-	CASSLTDAGATEAFF	TGTGCCAGCAGTTTGACCGATGCGGGGGCCACTGAAGCTTTCTTT
-	TRBJ2-1	TRBV6-5	-	CASSYSTGFVAQQFF	TGTGCCAGCAGTTACTCCACAGGGTTTGTGGCACAGCAGTTCTTC
TRBD1	TRBJ1-1	TRBV7-9	-	CASRVTGGSSQYTEAFF	TGTGCCAGCAGAGTAACAGGGGGCTCTTCCCAATACACTGAAGCTTTCTTT
TRBD1	TRBJ1-2	TRBV5-4	-	CASSLDRGYGYTF	TGTGCCAGCAGCCTAGACAGGGGCTATGGCTACACCTTC
TRBD2	TRBJ2-3	TRBV5-4	-	CASSSSGRNTDTQYF	TGTGCCAGCAGCTCGAGCGGGAGGAACACAGATACGCAGTATTTT
-	TRBJ2-7	TRBV2	-	CASSESPGISYEQYF	TGTGCCAGCAGTGAATCCCCAGGGATATCCTACGAGCAGTACTTC
TRBD2	TRBJ2-1	TRBV7-9	-	CASSLLAGHHNEQFF	TGTGCCAGCAGCTTACTAGCGGGACACCACAATGAGCAGTTCTTC
-	TRBJ1-3	TRBV7-9	-	CASSLVQALGNTIYF	TGTGCCAGCAGCTTAGTACAGGCCCTTGGAAACACCATATATTTT
TRBD1	TRBJ1-5	TRBV2	-	CASSEAPDRVQPQHF	TGTGCCAGCAGTGAAGCGCCGGACAGGGTTCAGCCCCAGCATTTT
-	TRBJ1-1	TRBV19	-	CASVGGIRGGTEAFF	TGTGCCAGTGTTGGAGGGATACGTGGTGGTACTGAAGCTTTCTTT
TRBD1	TRBJ1-2	TRBV5-1	-	CASSLGGGDGYTF	TGCGCCAGCAGCTTGGGAGGGGGCGATGGCTACACCTTC
-	TRBJ1-5	TRBV4-2	-	CASSQVLGNQPQHF	TGTGCCAGCAGCCAAGTACTGGGCAATCAGCCCCAGCATTTT
-	TRBJ2-1	TRBV18	-	CASSPRGAPPDNEQFF	TGTGCCAGCTCACCACGGGGAGCCCCCCCCGACAATGAGCAGTTCTTC
TRBD2	TRBJ2-3	TRBV15	-	CATSSSAGGTDTQYF	TGTGCCACCAGCAGTTCAGCGGGAGGGACAGATACGCAGTATTTT